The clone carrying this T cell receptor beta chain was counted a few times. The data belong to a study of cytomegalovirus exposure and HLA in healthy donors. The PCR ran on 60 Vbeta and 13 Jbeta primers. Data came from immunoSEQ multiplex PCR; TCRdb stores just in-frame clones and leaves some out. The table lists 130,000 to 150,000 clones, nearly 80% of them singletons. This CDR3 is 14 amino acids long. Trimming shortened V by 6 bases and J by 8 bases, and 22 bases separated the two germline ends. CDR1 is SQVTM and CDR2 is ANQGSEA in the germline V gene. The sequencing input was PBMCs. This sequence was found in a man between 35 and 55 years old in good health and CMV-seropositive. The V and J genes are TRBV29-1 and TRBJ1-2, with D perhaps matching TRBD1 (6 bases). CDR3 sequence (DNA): TGCAGCGTAGGCACAGGGTTGCCGACCGGGGGCTACACCTTC. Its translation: CSVGTGLPTGGYTF.